The rows below give T cell receptor beta chains drawn from one sample of a study of blood T cells in healthy people across ages. TCRdb fed the 5' RACE reads into MiXCR, producing one record per CDR3 protein. The sample holds around 780,000 distinct CDR3 sequences, 56% seen once. Sequenced input: blood. The receptors shown here come from a man aged 40-49 years in good health. Each CDR3 is given with its conserved first and last residue. The order of the fields is J gene, clone size, V gene, D gene, CDR3 protein, CDR3 DNA. D genes are given only for firm matches. A clone size is listed for some rows: how often the clone was seen (once, few, many), or a class if it is expanded.

>TRBJ2-5|.|TRBV9|TRBD2
CASSVVGGGLQETQYF
TGTGCCAGCAGCGTAGTGGGGGGAGGGTTACAAGAGACCCAGTACTTC
>TRBJ2-6|.|TRBV5-6|TRBD1
CASSQRTGWVPSGANVLTF
TGTGCCAGCAGCCAAAGGACAGGCTGGGTCCCCTCTGGGGCCAACGTCCTGACTTTC
>TRBJ2-1|.|TRBV29-1|.
CSVEGTGNEQFF
TGCAGCGTTGAGGGGACTGGGAATGAGCAGTTCTTC
>TRBJ1-2|few|TRBV27|.
CASSAPGGDYGYTF
TGTGCCAGCAGTGCCCCGGGAGGGGACTATGGCTACACCTTC
>TRBJ2-7|.|TRBV29-1|TRBD1
CSGVKPGQGTYEQYF
TGCAGCGGAGTCAAACCGGGACAGGGAACCTACGAGCAGTACTTC
>TRBJ1-1|.|TRBV5-1|TRBD1
CASSLGPKGQGPPGRNTEAFF
TGCGCCAGCAGCTTGGGCCCGAAGGGACAGGGTCCACCCGGGCGGAACACTGAAGCTTTCTTT
>TRBJ2-4|few|TRBV9|.
CASSVGIGEPPAKNIQYF
TGTGCCAGCAGCGTAGGCATCGGGGAACCTCCAGCCAAAAACATTCAGTACTTC
>TRBJ2-3|.|TRBV12-3/TRBV12-4|TRBD2
CASSPRGRADTQYF
TGTGCCAGCAGTCCGCGGGGGAGGGCAGATACGCAGTATTTT
>TRBJ2-1|.|TRBV4-3|.
CASSQDMIELADNEQFF
TGCGCCAGCAGCCAAGATATGATAGAATTGGCCGACAATGAGCAGTTCTTC
>TRBJ1-1|many|TRBV7-2|.
CASSLGGGANTEAFF
TGTGCCAGCAGCTTAGGGGGGGGTGCGAACACTGAAGCTTTCTTT
>TRBJ2-5|.|TRBV3-1|.
CASSQDFGRKTQYF
TGTGCCAGCAGCCAAGATTTTGGGCGAAAGACCCAGTACTTC
>TRBJ2-5|.|TRBV4-3|TRBD2
CASSQARLAETWKETQYF
TGCGCCAGCAGCCAAGCCCGACTAGCGGAAACTTGGAAGGAGACCCAGTACTTC
>TRBJ2-4|.|TRBV25-1|.
CASSEFGKGTAKNIQYF
TGTGCCAGCAGTGAATTCGGGAAGGGAACGGCCAAAAACATTCAGTACTTC
>TRBJ1-6|.|TRBV7-9|TRBD1
CAISLAQGSSPLHF
TGTGCCATCAGCTTGGCACAGGGGAGCTCACCCCTCCACTTT
>TRBJ1-1|.|TRBV7-9|.
CASSAPGAFF
TGTGCCAGCAGCGCCCCCGGAGCTTTCTTT
>TRBJ2-7|.|TRBV5-1|.
CASAYSGEQYF
TGCGCCAGCGCTTACAGTGGCGAGCAGTACTTC
>TRBJ2-3|.|TRBV20-1|.
CSAPVLGTDTQYF
TGCAGTGCTCCAGTTTTGGGCACAGATACGCAGTATTTT
>TRBJ2-5|.|TRBV20-1|TRBD1
CSAQGVQETQYF
TGCAGTGCCCAGGGGGTCCAAGAGACCCAGTACTTC